Listed below are T cell receptor beta chains from one sample, sequenced in a study of human T cells and chemical hapten exposure. TCRdb reprocessed the RACE reads with MiXCR, giving one entry per CDR3 protein. The table includes around 100,000 distinct CDR3 sequences, over 10% detected once. The sample here was whole blood, taken in connection with sensitization to the hapten diphenylcyclopropenone (DPC). The receptors here all came from a woman in her forties with alopecia areata. Some clones in this sample may be carry-over from other donors' samples. The CDR3 runs from the conserved cysteine through the conserved F or W. D genes are given only for firm matches. Clone size is given for some rows only: seen once, a few or many times, or a class if the clone is expanded.

>TRBJ1-1|TRBV10-3|TRBD1|many
CAITPTGGQNTEAFF
TGTGCCATCACCCCGACAGGGGGCCAGAACACTGAAGCTTTCTTT
>TRBJ1-4|TRBV3-1|TRBD1|many
CASSQPTGLAPNEKLFF
TGTGCCAGCAGCCAACCGACAGGGTTGGCCCCTAATGAAAAACTGTTTTTT
>TRBJ1-2|TRBV18|TRBD1|.
CASSPGTGNNGYTF
TGTGCCAGCTCACCAGGGACAGGGAATAATGGCTACACCTTC
>TRBJ2-3|TRBV6-1|.|.
CASLKYRGPDTQYF
TGTGCCAGCTTGAAATACCGGGGGCCAGATACGCAGTATTTT
>TRBJ2-7|TRBV4-3|.|few
CASSQGGTYEQYF
TGCGCCAGCAGCCAAGGAGGGACCTACGAGCAGTACTTC
>TRBJ2-5|TRBV29-1|TRBD1|few
CSGGQAVQETQYF
TGCAGCGGGGGACAGGCCGTTCAAGAGACCCAGTACTTC
>TRBJ2-7|TRBV20-1|TRBD2|.
CSASLAGWPREQYF
TGCAGTGCTAGTCTAGCGGGATGGCCCAGGGAGCAGTACTTC
>TRBJ2-1|TRBV11-2|TRBD1|many
CASTWTGVGNEQFF
TGTGCCAGCACTTGGACAGGGGTGGGCAATGAGCAGTTCTTC
>TRBJ2-5|TRBV18|.|.
CASSPGPLEETQYF
TGTGCCAGCTCCCCGGGACCCCTTGAAGAGACCCAGTACTTC
>TRBJ2-1|TRBV5-4|.|few
CASSGTSSYNEQFF
TGTGCCAGCTCGGGCACCAGCTCCTACAATGAGCAGTTCTTC
>TRBJ2-4|TRBV7-6|TRBD1|few
CASSPGQHRAKNIQYF
TGTGCCAGCAGCCCGGGACAGCATAGGGCCAAAAACATTCAGTACTTC
>TRBJ1-4|TRBV19|.|.
CASMFQGEEKLFF
TGTGCCAGTATGTTCCAGGGAGAAGAAAAACTGTTTTTT
>TRBJ2-7|TRBV12-3/TRBV12-4|.|many
CASSSGLTVSYEQYF
TGTGCCAGCAGCTCGGGACTCACCGTTTCCTACGAGCAGTACTTC
>TRBJ1-1|TRBV12-5|.|few
CASGRQEMNTEAFF
TGTGCTAGTGGTCGACAGGAGATGAACACTGAAGCTTTCTTT
>TRBJ2-7|TRBV9|.|.
CASSVTGWGEQYF
TGTGCCAGCAGCGTTACAGGGTGGGGGGAGCAGTACTTC
>TRBJ1-5|TRBV2|TRBD1|few
CASKWGQDSHQPQHF
TGTGCCAGCAAATGGGGACAGGACTCCCATCAGCCCCAGCATTTT
>TRBJ1-1|TRBV28|TRBD1|.
CASSSDRGNTEAFF
TGTGCCAGCAGTTCGGACAGGGGGAACACTGAAGCTTTCTTT
>TRBJ2-1|TRBV7-2|TRBD2|many
CASSLASGLAGVNEQFF
TGTGCCAGCAGCTTAGCCTCGGGACTAGCGGGTGTCAATGAGCAGTTCTTC
>TRBJ1-4|TRBV3-1|.|many
CASSANYEKLFF
TGTGCCAGCAGCGCTAATTATGAAAAACTGTTTTTT
>TRBJ1-1|TRBV6-1|.|many
CASTLMNTEAFF
TGTGCCAGCACTCTGATGAACACTGAAGCTTTCTTT
>TRBJ2-3|TRBV4-3|TRBD2|.
CASSQERTSGGADTQYF
TGCGCCAGCAGCCAAGAGAGAACTAGCGGGGGGGCAGATACGCAGTATTTT
>TRBJ1-6|TRBV6-1|.|many
CASSATQVNSYNSPLHF
TGTGCCAGCAGTGCGACACAGGTGAACTCCTATAATTCACCCCTCCACTTT
>TRBJ1-6|TRBV12-3/TRBV12-4|TRBD1|once
CASSLTVWDRNSPLHF
TGTGCCAGCAGCCTGACTGTGTGGGACAGAAATTCACCCCTCCACTTT
>TRBJ2-6|TRBV19|.|.
CASSMTGANVLTF
TGTGCCAGTAGTATGACTGGGGCCAACGTCCTGACTTTC
>TRBJ2-1|TRBV11-2|.|many
CASSLLTARGNEQFF
TGTGCCAGCAGCTTACTTACGGCCCGGGGGAATGAGCAGTTCTTC
>TRBJ1-1|TRBV20-1|.|.
CSATSTEAFF
TGCAGTGCTACAAGCACTGAAGCTTTCTTT
>TRBJ1-1|TRBV18|.|.
CASSPPDRFTEAFF
TGTGCCAGCTCACCCCCCGATCGATTCACTGAAGCTTTCTTT
>TRBJ1-1|TRBV7-9|TRBD1|many
CASSVRGLSTEAFF
TGTGCCAGCAGCGTGAGGGGGCTGAGCACTGAAGCTTTCTTT
>TRBJ2-1|TRBV5-1|.|few
CASSLAPGSSYNEQFF
TGCGCCAGCAGCCTGGCCCCGGGGAGCTCCTACAATGAGCAGTTCTTC
>TRBJ2-2|TRBV7-6|TRBD2|many
CASSLLAGGFTGELFF
TGTGCCAGCAGCTTACTAGCGGGAGGGTTTACCGGGGAGCTGTTTTTT
>TRBJ2-3|TRBV6-5|TRBD2|many
CASSYGGSRSDTQYF
TGTGCCAGCAGTTACGGCGGGAGTAGGTCAGATACGCAGTATTTT
>TRBJ1-1|TRBV25-1|.|many
CASSDLNTEAFF
TGTGCCAGCAGTGACTTGAACACTGAAGCTTTCTTT
>TRBJ2-2|TRBV5-5|.|many
CASSLWGHDTNTGELFF
TGTGCCAGCAGCTTGTGGGGACACGACACGAACACCGGGGAGCTGTTTTTT
>TRBJ2-1|TRBV30|TRBD2|few
CAWASGRQNEQFF
TGTGCCTGGGCCAGCGGGAGACAAAATGAGCAGTTCTTC
>TRBJ2-1|TRBV6-1|TRBD2|.
CASSEVPQRGANEQFF
TGTGCCAGCAGTGAAGTGCCCCAGCGGGGGGCCAATGAGCAGTTCTTC
>TRBJ2-5|TRBV5-1|.|few
CASSLAVSQETQYF
TGCGCCAGCAGCTTAGCGGTATCACAAGAGACCCAGTACTTC